This entry concerns a single T cell receptor beta chain. V lost 6 bases and J lost 7, with 19 bases in between. The CDR3 runs 15 residues. Germline values: CDR1 MNHEY, CDR2 SMNVEV (reference sequence). Version v3.0 of the immunoSEQ assay ran at survey level. Clones were sequenced by immunoSEQ multiplex PCR, and TCRdb holds only the in-frame ones, with some missing. The repertoire holds about 25,000 clones, with roughly 87% as singletons. This record comes from a study of long-term antiretroviral therapy in people with HIV. This TCR was recovered from a man in his fifties with HIV. This chain joins TRBV27 and TRBJ2-1; D is possibly TRBD1 (7 bases). The sequencing used unsorted PBMCs, collected 1.8 years before starting antiretroviral therapy. CDR3 sequence: CASRFNRGGDNEQFF. Here the CDR3 DNA reads TGTGCCAGCAGATTCAACAGGGGCGGGGATAATGAGCAGTTCTTC.